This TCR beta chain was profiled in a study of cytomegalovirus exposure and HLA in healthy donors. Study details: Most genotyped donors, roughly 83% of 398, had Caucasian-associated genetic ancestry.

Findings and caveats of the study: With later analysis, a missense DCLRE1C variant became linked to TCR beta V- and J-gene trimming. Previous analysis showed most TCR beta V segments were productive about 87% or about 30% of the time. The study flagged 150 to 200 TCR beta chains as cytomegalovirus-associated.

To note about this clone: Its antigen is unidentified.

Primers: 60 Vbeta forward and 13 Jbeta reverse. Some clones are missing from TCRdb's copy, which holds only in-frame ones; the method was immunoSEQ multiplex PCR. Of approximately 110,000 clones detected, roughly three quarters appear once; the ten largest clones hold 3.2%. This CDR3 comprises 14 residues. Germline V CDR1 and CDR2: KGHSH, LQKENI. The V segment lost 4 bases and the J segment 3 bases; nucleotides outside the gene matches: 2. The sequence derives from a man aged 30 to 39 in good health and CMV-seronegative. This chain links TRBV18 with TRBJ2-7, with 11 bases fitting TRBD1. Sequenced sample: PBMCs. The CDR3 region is CASSRTGGRYEQYF. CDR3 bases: TGTGCCAGCTCACGGACAGGGGGCCGCTACGAGCAGTACTTC.